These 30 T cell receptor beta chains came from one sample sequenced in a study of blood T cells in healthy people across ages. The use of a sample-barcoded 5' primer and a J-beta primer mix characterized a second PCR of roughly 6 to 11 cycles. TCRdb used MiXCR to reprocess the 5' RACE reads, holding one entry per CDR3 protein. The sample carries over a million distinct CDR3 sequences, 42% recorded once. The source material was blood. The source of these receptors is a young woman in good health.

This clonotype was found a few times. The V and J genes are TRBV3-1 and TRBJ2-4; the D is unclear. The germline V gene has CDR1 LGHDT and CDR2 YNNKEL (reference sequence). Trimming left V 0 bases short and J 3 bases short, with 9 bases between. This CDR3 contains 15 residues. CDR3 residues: CASSQDVAYKNIQYF. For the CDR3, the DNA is TGTGCCAGCAGCCAAGACGTGGCCTACAAAAACATTCAGTACTTC.

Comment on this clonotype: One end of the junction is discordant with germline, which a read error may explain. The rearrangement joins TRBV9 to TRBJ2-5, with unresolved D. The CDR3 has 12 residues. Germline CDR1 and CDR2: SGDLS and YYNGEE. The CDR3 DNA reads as TGTGCCAACAGCGCCCACCAAGAGACCCAGTACTTC. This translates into CANSAHQETQYF.

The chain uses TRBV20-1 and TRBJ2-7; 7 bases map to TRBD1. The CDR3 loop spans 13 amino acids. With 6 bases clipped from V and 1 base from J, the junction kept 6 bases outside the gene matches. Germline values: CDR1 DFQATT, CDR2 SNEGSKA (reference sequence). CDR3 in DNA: TGCAGTGCCCCCCCACAGGGGTCCTACGAGCAGTACTTC. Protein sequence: CSAPPQGSYEQYF.

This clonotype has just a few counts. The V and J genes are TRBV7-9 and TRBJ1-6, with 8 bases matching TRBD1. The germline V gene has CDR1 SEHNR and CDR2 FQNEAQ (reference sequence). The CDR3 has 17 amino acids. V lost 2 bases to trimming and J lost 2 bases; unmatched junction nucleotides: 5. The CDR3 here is CASSLSYRGAYNSPLHF. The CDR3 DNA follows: TGTGCCAGCAGCTTATCCTACAGGGGGGCCTATAATTCACCCCTCCACTTT.

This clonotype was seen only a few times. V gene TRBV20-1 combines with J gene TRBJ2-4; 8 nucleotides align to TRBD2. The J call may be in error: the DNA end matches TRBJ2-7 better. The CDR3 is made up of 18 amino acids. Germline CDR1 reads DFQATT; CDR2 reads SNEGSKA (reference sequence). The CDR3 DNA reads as TGCAGTGCTAGAGCGGGTTGGACTAGCCCTCGACCATTCTACGAGCAGTACTTC. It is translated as CSARAGWTSPRPFYEQYF.

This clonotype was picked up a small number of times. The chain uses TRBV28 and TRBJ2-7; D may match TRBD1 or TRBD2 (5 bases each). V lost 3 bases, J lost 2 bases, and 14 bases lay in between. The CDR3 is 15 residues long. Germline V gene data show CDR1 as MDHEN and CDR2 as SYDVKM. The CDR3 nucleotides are TGTGCCAGCAGTTTCTACTCCGGGACCCCCTACGAGCAGTACTTC. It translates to CASSFYSGTPYEQYF.

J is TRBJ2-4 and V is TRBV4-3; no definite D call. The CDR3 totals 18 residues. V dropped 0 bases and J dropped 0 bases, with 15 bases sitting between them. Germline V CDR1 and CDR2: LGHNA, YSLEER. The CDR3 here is CASSQESFQLGAKNIQYF. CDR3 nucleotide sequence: TGCGCCAGCAGCCAAGAAAGTTTTCAGCTGGGAGCCAAAAACATTCAGTACTTC.

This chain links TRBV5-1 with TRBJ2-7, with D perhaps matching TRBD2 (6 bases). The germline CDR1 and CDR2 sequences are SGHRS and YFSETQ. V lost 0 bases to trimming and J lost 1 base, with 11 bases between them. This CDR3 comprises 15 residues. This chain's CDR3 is CASSLGRDLSYEQYF. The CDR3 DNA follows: TGCGCCAGCAGCTTGGGTCGGGACTTATCCTACGAGCAGTACTTC.

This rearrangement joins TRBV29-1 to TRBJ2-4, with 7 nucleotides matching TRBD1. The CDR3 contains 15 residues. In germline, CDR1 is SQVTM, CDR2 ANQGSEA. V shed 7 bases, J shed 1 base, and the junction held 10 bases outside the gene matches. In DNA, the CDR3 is TGCAGCGCCCTGGGGACAGCAAGGGCCAAAAACATTCAGTACTTC. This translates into CSALGTARAKNIQYF.

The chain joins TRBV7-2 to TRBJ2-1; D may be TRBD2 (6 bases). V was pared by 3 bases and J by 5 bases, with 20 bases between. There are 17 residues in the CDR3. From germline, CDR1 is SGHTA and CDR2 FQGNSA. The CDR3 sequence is CASSFGSSATSDNEQFF. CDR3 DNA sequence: TGTGCCAGCAGCTTTGGGTCTAGCGCCACCAGCGACAATGAGCAGTTCTTC. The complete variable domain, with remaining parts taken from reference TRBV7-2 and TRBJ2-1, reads GAGVSQSPSNKVTEKGKDVELRCDPISGHTALYWYRQSLGQGLEFLIYFQGNSAPDKSGLPSDRFSAERTGGSVSTLTIQRTQQEDSAVYLCASSFGSSATSDNEQFFGPGTRLTVL.

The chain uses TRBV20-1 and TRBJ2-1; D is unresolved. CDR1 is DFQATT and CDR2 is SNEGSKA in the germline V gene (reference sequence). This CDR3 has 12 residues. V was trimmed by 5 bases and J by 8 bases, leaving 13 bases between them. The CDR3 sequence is CSAPDFLYEQFF. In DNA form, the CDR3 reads TGCAGTGCTCCCGACTTCCTCTATGAGCAGTTCTTC.

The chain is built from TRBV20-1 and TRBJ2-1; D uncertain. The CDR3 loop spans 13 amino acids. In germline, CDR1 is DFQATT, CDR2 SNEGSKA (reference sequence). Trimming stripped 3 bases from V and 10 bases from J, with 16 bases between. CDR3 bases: TGCAGTGCTAGTCCTCTAAGCTCCTACGAGCAGTTCTTC. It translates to CSASPLSSYEQFF.

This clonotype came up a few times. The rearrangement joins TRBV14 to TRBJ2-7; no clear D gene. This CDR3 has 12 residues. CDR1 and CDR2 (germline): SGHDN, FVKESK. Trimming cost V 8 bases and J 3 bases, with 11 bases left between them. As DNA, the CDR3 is TGTGCCAGCGCGGAATCTAACTACGAGCAGTACTTC. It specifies CASAESNYEQYF.

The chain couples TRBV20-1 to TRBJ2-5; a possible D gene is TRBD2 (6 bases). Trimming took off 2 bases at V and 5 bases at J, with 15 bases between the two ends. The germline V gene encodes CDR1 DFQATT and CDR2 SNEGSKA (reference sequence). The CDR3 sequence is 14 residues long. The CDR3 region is CSARSAGRIETQYF. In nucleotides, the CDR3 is TGCAGTGCTAGATCGGCAGGGAGGATTGAGACCCAGTACTTC.

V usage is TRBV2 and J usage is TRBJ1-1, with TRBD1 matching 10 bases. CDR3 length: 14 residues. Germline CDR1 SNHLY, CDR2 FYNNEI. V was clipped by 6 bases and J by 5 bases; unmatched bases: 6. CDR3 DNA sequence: TGTGCCAGCAGACCGGACAGGGGGAGTACTGAAGCTTTCTTT. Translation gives CASRPDRGSTEAFF.

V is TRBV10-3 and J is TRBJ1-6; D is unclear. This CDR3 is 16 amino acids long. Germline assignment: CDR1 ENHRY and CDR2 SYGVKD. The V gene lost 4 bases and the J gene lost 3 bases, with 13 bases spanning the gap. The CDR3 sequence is CAISVASQRYNSPLHF. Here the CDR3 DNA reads TGTGCCATCAGTGTGGCCTCACAACGCTATAATTCACCCCTCCACTTT.

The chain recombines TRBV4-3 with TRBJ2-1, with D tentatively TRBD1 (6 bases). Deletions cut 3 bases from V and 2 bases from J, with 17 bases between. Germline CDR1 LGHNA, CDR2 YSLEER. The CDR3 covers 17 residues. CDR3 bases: TGCGCCAGCAGCCAGCAATCCTCAGGGGTTCCCTACAATGAGCAGTTCTTC. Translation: CASSQQSSGVPYNEQFF.

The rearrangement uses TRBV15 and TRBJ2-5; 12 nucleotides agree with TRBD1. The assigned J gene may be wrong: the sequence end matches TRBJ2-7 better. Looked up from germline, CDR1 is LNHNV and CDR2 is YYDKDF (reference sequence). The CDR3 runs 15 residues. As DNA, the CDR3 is TGTGCCACCAGCCAGGGGACAGGGGGCTATTACGAGCAGTACTTC. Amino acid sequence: CATSQGTGGYYEQYF.

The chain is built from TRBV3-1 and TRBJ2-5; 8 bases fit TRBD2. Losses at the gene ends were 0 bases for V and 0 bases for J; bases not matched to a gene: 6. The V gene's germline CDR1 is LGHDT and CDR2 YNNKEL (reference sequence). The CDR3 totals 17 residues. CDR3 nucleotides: TGTGCCAGCAGCCAAGATCGGAGCGGGGGTTACCAAGAGACCCAGTACTTC. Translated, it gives CASSQDRSGGYQETQYF.

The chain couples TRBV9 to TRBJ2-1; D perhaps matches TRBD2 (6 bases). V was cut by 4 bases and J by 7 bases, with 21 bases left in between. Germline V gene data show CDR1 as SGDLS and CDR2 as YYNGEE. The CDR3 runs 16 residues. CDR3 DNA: TGTGCCAGCAGCCCAGTCCTAGGAGGGGCGAGGAATGAGCAGTTCTTC. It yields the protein CASSPVLGGARNEQFF.

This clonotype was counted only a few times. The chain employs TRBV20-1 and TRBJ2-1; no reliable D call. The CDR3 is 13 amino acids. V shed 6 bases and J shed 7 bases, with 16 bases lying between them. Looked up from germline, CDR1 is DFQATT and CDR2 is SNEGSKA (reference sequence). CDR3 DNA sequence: TGCAGTGCCCCCCGGCACGTACTAAATGAGCAGTTCTTC. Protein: CSAPRHVLNEQFF.

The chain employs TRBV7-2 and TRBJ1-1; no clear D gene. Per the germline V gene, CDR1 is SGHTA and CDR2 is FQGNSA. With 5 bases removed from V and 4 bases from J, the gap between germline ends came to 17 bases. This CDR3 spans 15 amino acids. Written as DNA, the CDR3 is TGTGCCAGCAGCATAAGACTGGGGAGGGTCACTGAAGCTTTCTTT. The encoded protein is CASSIRLGRVTEAFF.

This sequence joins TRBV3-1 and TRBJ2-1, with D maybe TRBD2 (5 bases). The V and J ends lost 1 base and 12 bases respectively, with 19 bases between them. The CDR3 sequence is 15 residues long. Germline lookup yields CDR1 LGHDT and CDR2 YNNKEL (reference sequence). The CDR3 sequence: CASSQGWTHTMTQFF. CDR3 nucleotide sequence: TGTGCCAGCAGCCAAGGTTGGACTCACACAATGACGCAGTTCTTC.

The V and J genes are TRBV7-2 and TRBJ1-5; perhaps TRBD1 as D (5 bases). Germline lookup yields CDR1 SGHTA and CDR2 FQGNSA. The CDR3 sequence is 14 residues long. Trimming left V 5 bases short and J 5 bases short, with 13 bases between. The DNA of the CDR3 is TGTGCCAGCAGCCCCCAACCAGGGCATCAGCCCCAGCATTTT. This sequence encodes CASSPQPGHQPQHF.

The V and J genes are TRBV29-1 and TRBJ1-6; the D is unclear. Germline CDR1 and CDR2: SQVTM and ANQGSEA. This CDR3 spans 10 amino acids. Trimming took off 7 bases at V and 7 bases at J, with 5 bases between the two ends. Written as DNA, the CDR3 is TGCAGCGCTGGCAATTCACCCCTCCACTTT. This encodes CSAGNSPLHF.

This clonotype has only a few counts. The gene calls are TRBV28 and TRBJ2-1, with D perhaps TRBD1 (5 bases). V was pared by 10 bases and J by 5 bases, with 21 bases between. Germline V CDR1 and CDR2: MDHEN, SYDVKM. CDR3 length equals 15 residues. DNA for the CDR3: TGTGCCACGAACTTGGGGCAGGTATTGAACAATGAGCAGTTCTTC. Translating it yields CATNLGQVLNNEQFF.

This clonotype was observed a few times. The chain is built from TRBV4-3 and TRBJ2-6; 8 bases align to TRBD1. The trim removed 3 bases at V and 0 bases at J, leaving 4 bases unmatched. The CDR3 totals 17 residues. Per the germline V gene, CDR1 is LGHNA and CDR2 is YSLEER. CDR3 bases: TGCGCCAGCAGCCACGGACAGGGACCCTCTGGGGCCAACGTCCTGACTTTC. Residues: CASSHGQGPSGANVLTF.

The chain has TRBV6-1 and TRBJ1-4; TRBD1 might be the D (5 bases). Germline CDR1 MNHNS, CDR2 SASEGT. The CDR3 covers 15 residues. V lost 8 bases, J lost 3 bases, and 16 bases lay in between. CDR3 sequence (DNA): TGTGCCAGCTGCGACGTGGGACGGCCTAATGAAAAACTGTTTTTT. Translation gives CASCDVGRPNEKLFF.

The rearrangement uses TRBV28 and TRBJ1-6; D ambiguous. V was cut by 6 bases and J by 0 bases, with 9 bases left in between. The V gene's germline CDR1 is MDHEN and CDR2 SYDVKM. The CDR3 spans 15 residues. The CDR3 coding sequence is TGTGCCAGCAGGGACGCCCTCTCCTATAATTCACCCCTCCACTTT. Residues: CASRDALSYNSPLHF.

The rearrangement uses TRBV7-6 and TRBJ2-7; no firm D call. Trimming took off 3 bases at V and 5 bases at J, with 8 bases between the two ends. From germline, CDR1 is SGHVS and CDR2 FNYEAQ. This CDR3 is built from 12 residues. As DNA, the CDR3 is TGTGCCAGCAGCTTCGATCCGCACGAGCAGTACTTC. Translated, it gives CASSFDPHEQYF.